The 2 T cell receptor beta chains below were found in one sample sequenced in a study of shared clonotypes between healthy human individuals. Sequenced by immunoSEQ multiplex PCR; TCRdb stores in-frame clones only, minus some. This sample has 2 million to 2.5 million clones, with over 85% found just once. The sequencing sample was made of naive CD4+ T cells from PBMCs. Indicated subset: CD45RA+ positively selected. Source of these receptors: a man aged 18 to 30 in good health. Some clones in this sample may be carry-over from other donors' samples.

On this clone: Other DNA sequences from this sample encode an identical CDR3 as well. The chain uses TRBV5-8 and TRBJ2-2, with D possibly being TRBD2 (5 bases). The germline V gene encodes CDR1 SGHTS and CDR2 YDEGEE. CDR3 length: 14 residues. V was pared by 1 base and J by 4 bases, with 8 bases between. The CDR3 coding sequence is TGTGCCAGCAGCTTGCGCGGGTCCACCGGGGAGCTGTTTTTT. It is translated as CASSLRGSTGELFF.

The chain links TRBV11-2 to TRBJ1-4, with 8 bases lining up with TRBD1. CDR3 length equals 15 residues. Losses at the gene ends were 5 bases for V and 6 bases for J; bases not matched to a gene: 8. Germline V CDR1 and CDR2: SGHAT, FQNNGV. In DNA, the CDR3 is TGTGCCAGCAGCCTCGCCGGGACAGGAGATGAAAAACTGTTTTTT. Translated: CASSLAGTGDEKLFF.